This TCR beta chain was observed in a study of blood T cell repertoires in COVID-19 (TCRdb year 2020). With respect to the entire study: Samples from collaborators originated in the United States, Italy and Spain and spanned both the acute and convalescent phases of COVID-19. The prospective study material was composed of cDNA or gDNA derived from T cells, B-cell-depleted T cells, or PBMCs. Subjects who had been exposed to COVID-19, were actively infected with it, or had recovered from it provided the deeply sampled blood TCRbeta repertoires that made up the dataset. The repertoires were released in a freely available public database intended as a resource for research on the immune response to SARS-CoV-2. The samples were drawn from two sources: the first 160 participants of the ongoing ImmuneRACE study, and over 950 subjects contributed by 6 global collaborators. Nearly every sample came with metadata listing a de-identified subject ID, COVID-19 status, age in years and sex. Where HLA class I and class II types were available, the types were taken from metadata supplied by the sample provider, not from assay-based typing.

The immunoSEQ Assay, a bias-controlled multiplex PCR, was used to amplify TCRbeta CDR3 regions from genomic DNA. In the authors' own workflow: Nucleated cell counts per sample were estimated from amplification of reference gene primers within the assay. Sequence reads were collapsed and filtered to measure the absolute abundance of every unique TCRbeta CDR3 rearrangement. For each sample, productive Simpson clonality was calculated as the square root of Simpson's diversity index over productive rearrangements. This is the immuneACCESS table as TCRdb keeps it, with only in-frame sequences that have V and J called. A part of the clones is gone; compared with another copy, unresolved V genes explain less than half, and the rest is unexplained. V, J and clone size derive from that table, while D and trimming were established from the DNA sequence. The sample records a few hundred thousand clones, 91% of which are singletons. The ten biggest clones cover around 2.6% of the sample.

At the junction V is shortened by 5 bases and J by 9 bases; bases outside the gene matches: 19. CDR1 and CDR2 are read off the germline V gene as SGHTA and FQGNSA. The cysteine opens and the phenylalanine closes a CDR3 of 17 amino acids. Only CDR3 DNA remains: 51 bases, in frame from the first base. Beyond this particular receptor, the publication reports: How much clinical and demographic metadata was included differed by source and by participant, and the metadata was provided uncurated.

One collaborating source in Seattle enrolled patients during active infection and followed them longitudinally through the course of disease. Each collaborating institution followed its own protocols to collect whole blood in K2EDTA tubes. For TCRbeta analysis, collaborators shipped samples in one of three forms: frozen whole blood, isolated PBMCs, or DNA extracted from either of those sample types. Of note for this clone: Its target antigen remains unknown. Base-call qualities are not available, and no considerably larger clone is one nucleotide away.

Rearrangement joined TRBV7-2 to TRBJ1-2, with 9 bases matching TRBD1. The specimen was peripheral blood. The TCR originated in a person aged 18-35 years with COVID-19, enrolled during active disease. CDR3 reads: CASSARALGQGDASYTF. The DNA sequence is TGTGCCAGCAGCGCTCGGGCCTTGGGACAGGGAGATGCGAGCTACACCTTC.